The entry below describes one TCR beta chain. This specimen comes from a study of blood T cell repertoires in COVID-19. Study overall: Whether acute or convalescent, the COVID-19 samples came from the United States, Italy and Spain. T cells, B-cell-depleted T cells, or PBMCs supplied cDNA or gDNA.

This CDR3 is built from 14 residues. With V trimmed by 4 bases and J by 9 bases, 6 bases remained unmatched. Looked up from germline, CDR1 is MNHEY and CDR2 is SVGAGI. Study processing details: Estimates of nucleated cell counts were drawn from the amplification of reference gene primers. Using immunoSEQ multiplex PCR, the repertoire was profiled, and TCRdb retains in-frame clones only, with some absent. The DNA was the basis for D and trimming; V, J and clone size are from that table. The top ten hold under 9% of the sample, which has around 250,000 clones, around 87% seen once. Sequenced material: peripheral blood. The rearrangement links TRBV6-5 to TRBJ1-6; 7 bases agree with TRBD1. The sequence was collected from a woman in her 70s with active or convalescent COVID-19. The CDR3 reads CASSSNRGGSPLHF. DNA of the CDR3: TGTGCCAGCAGTTCGAACAGGGGCGGTTCACCCCTCCACTTT.